This note documents a single TCR beta chain sequence. The source of the sample is a study of CD8 T cells in Susac syndrome. Reverse transcription of 0.5 to 1 ug RNA was performed with random hexamers. TCRdb called the immunoSEQ multiplex PCR reads again in MiXCR, with one record for every CDR3 protein. The sample consists of some 300,000 distinct CDR3 sequences, roughly 85% of them appearing once. The CDR3 runs to 13 residues. The ends were cut back, 9 bases at V and 0 bases at J, with 12 bases in the middle. CDR1 is LNHDA and CDR2 is SQIVND in the germline V gene (reference sequence). This TCR came from a human donor with multiple sclerosis. Sequencing was performed on CD8+ T cells from PBMCs. This chain joins TRBV19 and TRBJ2-7; D may be TRBD1 (6 bases). The CDR3 DNA sequence: TGTGCCAGCGAGGGGGACAACTCCTACGAGCAGTACTTC. Amino acid sequence: CASEGDNSYEQYF.